A selection of T cell receptor beta chains follows, all from one sample in a study of T cell repertoires in cytomegalovirus infection. TCRdb used MiXCR to reprocess the reads, holding one entry per CDR3 protein. The data hold some 240,000 distinct CDR3 sequences, with 15% to 20% observed a single time. Source material: CD8+ T cells from PBMCs. These receptors were obtained from a human donor in good health (CMV status not recorded). Some clones in this sample may be carry-over from other donors' samples. The CDR3 runs from the conserved cysteine through the conserved F or W. D genes are given only for firm matches.

J: TRBJ1-3; V: TRBV20-1; D: TRBD1; CDR3: CSADRGPGNTIYF
J: TRBJ2-7; V: TRBV28; D: TRBD1; CDR3: CASSPRTGTYEQYF
J: TRBJ2-3; V: TRBV13; D: TRBD2; CDR3: CASTLRGANTDTQYF
J: TRBJ2-2; V: TRBV28; D: NA; CDR3: CASSLPGHNTGELFF
J: TRBJ2-7; V: TRBV25-1; D: TRBD1; CDR3: CASSDRGLGYEQYF
J: TRBJ1-1; V: TRBV7-2; D: TRBD1; CDR3: CASSLGPMTGHEAFF
J: TRBJ2-1; V: TRBV7-9; D: TRBD2; CDR3: CASSSSAPGLAERSSYNEQFF
J: TRBJ1-3; V: TRBV7-3; D: TRBD1; CDR3: CASSRGQGFGNTIYF
J: TRBJ1-1; V: TRBV7-6; D: NA; CDR3: CASTRGGDTEAFF
J: TRBJ1-2; V: TRBV28; D: TRBD1; CDR3: CASSLVRGRDGYTF
J: TRBJ2-4; V: TRBV20-1; D: TRBD1; CDR3: CSATDRDPWAKNIQYF
J: TRBJ2-1; V: TRBV20-1; D: TRBD1; CDR3: CSAPTGTGEQFF
J: TRBJ1-6; V: TRBV9; D: NA; CDR3: CASSAPLGEANSPLHF
J: TRBJ2-5; V: TRBV7-2; D: TRBD1; CDR3: CASSPRQGLETQYF
J: TRBJ2-1; V: TRBV2; D: TRBD1; CDR3: CASSESVTGLDEQFF
J: TRBJ2-7; V: TRBV5-1; D: NA; CDR3: CASSLMGGPIHEQYF
J: TRBJ1-3; V: TRBV28; D: NA; CDR3: CASSFPGGNTIYF
J: TRBJ2-1; V: TRBV28; D: TRBD2; CDR3: CASRGTSDYNEQFF
J: TRBJ2-7; V: TRBV5-6; D: TRBD1; CDR3: CASSMTGNREQYF
J: TRBJ1-6; V: TRBV7-9; D: NA; CDR3: CASSSDPGVSYNSPLHF
J: TRBJ1-1; V: TRBV7-3; D: TRBD1; CDR3: CASSPRAGGSEAFF
J: TRBJ2-7; V: TRBV5-1; D: NA; CDR3: CASSPGVSYEQYF
J: TRBJ1-1; V: TRBV7-9; D: NA; CDR3: CASRSGIANTEAFF
J: TRBJ2-5; V: TRBV14; D: NA; CDR3: CASSGDGETQYF
J: TRBJ1-1; V: TRBV4-3; D: NA; CDR3: CASSQDLSEFMNTEAFF
J: TRBJ2-5; V: TRBV7-2; D: TRBD2; CDR3: CASSLAGDLGTQYF
J: TRBJ1-2; V: TRBV29-1; D: TRBD1; CDR3: CSVVLPGQGARGYTF
J: TRBJ1-1; V: TRBV5-4; D: NA; CDR3: CASSLFGNTEAFF
J: TRBJ2-2; V: TRBV7-9; D: NA; CDR3: CASSFSTQTRMPGELFF
J: TRBJ2-7; V: TRBV19; D: TRBD1; CDR3: CASGTVYEQYF
J: TRBJ1-1; V: TRBV19; D: NA; CDR3: CASSISGNTEAFF
J: TRBJ2-3; V: TRBV7-2; D: NA; CDR3: CASSLTGSKDKQYF
J: TRBJ1-5; V: TRBV20-1; D: NA; CDR3: CSARDRSNQPQHF
J: TRBJ2-7; V: TRBV18; D: NA; CDR3: CASWGFGDEQYF
J: TRBJ2-1; V: TRBV2; D: NA; CDR3: CASNRVTYNEQFF
J: TRBJ2-6; V: TRBV6-5; D: TRBD1; CDR3: CASSRTGGANVLTF
J: TRBJ2-7; V: TRBV7-6; D: TRBD2; CDR3: CASSLDVSGGPSSYEQYF
J: TRBJ1-5; V: TRBV27; D: TRBD1; CDR3: CASRTGQVGNQPQHF
J: TRBJ2-7; V: TRBV29-1; D: NA; CDR3: CSVRDGNYEQYF
J: TRBJ2-5; V: TRBV7-6; D: TRBD2; CDR3: CASSLGFLVAGGPTQYF
J: TRBJ2-5; V: TRBV28; D: NA; CDR3: CASSLAGIQETQYF